The 22 T cell receptor beta chains below were found in one sample sequenced in a study of vaccination effects on CD4 cells after COVID-19. Antigens for these TCRs are unknown. Libraries were prepared by immunoSEQ multiplex PCR; TCRdb keeps only in-frame clonotypes and omits some of them. The repertoire consists of about 25,000 clones, with over 70% occurring once and the leading ten covering 23%. Viral peptide pool expansion of antigen-specific CD4+ T cells preceded sequencing in the ViraFEST assay. On roughly day 10 of culture, CD4+ T cells were separated out. Every participant took two doses of the BNT162b2 or mRNA-1273 vaccine. Sequences were derived from CD4+ T cells from PBMCs cultured with HCoV-NL63 spike peptides, sampled after COVID-19 vaccination. These receptors all stem from a human donor who received a COVID-19 vaccine.

V is TRBV5-1 and J is TRBJ1-5; 7 nucleotides agree with TRBD1. The germline V gene has CDR1 SGHRS and CDR2 YFSETQ. Trimming at V came to 4 bases and at J to 2 bases, leaving 6 bases not matched to a gene. The CDR3 is made up of 15 amino acids. This chain's CDR3 is CASSPGQGGNQPQHF. CDR3 DNA sequence: TGCGCCAGCAGCCCGGGGCAGGGGGGCAATCAGCCCCAGCATTTT.

The chain links TRBV10-3 to TRBJ2-7; the D is unclear. The CDR3 is 11 amino acids. The germline gives CDR1 ENHRY, CDR2 SYGVKD. V was shortened by 6 bases and J by 4 bases, with 7 bases between the two germline ends. DNA for the CDR3: TGTGCCATCAGCCTAGGATACGAGCAGTACTTC. Translating gives CAISLGYEQYF.

CDR3 bases: TGTGCCACCAGCAGAGGGGGACAGGGGAAGACTGAAGCTTTCTTT. This translates into CATSRGGQGKTEAFF. This chain links TRBV15 with TRBJ1-1, with 10 bases fitting TRBD1. CDR1 and CDR2 (germline): LNHNV, YYDKDF (reference sequence). There are 15 residues in the CDR3. With V trimmed by 1 base and J by 5 bases, 4 bases remained unmatched.

The table lists this clone with many counts. This sequence joins TRBV18 and TRBJ1-1; unclear D gene. The CDR3 covers 12 residues. Germline CDR1 KGHSH, CDR2 LQKENI. Trimming removed 5 bases from V and 11 bases from J, with 15 bases in between. CDR3 DNA: TGTGCCAGCTCAACGGAACGAGTCTCGGCTTTCTTT. As protein: CASSTERVSAFF.

This clone came up once. This chain connects TRBV27 to TRBJ1-1; 9 nucleotides line up with TRBD1. Germline CDR1 and CDR2: MNHEY and SMNVEV (reference sequence). The CDR3 is 14 amino acids. With V trimmed by 4 bases and J by 11 bases, 11 bases remained unmatched. CDR3 in amino acids: CASSSSPGTGRAFF. The CDR3 DNA follows: TGTGCCAGCAGTTCGTCGCCGGGGACAGGGAGGGCTTTCTTT.

The chain joins TRBV11-3 to TRBJ1-6; D remains unclear. The CDR3 runs to 13 residues. Germline V gives CDR1 SGHNT, CDR2 YENEEA. V was clipped by 1 base and J by 6 bases, with 4 bases between them. The chain's CDR3 is CASSLGPNSPLHF. As DNA, the CDR3 is TGTGCCAGCAGCTTAGGGCCTAATTCACCCCTCCACTTT.

This clone appeared a few times. This chain connects TRBV7-9 to TRBJ2-4; perhaps TRBD2 as D (5 bases). Germline CDR1 and CDR2: SEHNR and FQNEAQ (reference sequence). The CDR3 totals 13 residues. Trimming removed 5 bases from V and 9 bases from J, with 14 bases in between. The CDR3 DNA reads TGTGCCAGCAGCCCGACCGGGGTGGGCATTCAGTACTTC. Its translation: CASSPTGVGIQYF.

In nucleotides, the CDR3 is TGTGCCAGCAGCTTTGCAGGGAGCGCCTACGAGCAGTACTTC. This codes for CASSFAGSAYEQYF. The chain is built from TRBV7-9 and TRBJ2-7; D might be TRBD1 or TRBD2, each matching 5 bases. CDR1 and CDR2 from the germline V gene are SEHNR and FQNEAQ (reference sequence). Trimming cost V 3 bases and J 2 bases, with 11 bases left between them. CDR3 length: 14 residues.

This clone has only a few counts. The chain has TRBV6-2 or TRBV6-3 and TRBJ2-7; D remains unclear. CDR3 size: 12 residues. Trimming cost V 6 bases and J 3 bases, with 9 bases left between them. The germline V gene has CDR1 MNHEY and CDR2 SVGEGT. CDR3 nucleotides: TGTGCCAGCAGCAAGAAGCTCTACGAGCAGTACTTC. Translation: CASSKKLYEQYF.

V gene TRBV3-1 (or the pseudogene TRBV3-2) combines with J gene TRBJ2-3; D perhaps matches TRBD2 (5 bases). Germline CDR1 LGHDT, CDR2 YNNKEL (reference sequence). V was cut by 4 bases and J by 6 bases, with 14 bases left in between. The CDR3 contains 14 residues. The CDR3 reads CASSRRTDSDTQYF. The CDR3 DNA reads TGTGCCAGCAGCCGCAGGACTGACTCGGATACGCAGTATTTT.

The J gene is TRBJ2-3, the V gene TRBV25-1; D may be TRBD1 (6 bases). Germline CDR1 is MGHDK and CDR2 is SYGVNS. Trimming took off 3 bases at V and 3 bases at J, with 22 bases between the two ends. CDR3 length: 18 amino acids. The CDR3 DNA reads TGTGCCAGCAGTGAGTATTTTATCGGGACACAGAGGACAGATACGCAGTATTTT. It encodes CASSEYFIGTQRTDTQYF.

The CDR3 here is CSALYEKLFF. CDR3 in DNA: TGCAGTGCCCTGTATGAAAAACTGTTTTTT. The chain has TRBV20-1 and TRBJ1-4, with no clear D. The CDR3 is made up of 10 amino acids. The germline gives CDR1 DFQATT, CDR2 SNEGSKA (reference sequence). Trimming left V 6 bases short and J 6 bases short, with 5 bases between.

The chain uses TRBV11-2 and TRBJ2-5; 9 bases are a match to TRBD2. V lost 6 bases, J lost 4 bases, and 12 bases stayed unmatched. The CDR3 runs to 16 residues. CDR1 and CDR2 (germline): SGHAT, FQNNGV. The CDR3 coding sequence is TGTGCCAGCAGACTAGGTAGCGGGAGTCGGATAGAGACCCAGTACTTC. It specifies CASRLGSGSRIETQYF.

This clone has only one observation. The chain employs TRBV6-5 and TRBJ1-5; possible D gene TRBD1, 5 bases. The CDR3 runs to 15 residues. Germline V CDR1 and CDR2: MNHEY, SVGAGI. V shed 0 bases and J shed 4 bases, with 10 bases lying between them. CDR3 nucleotide sequence: TGTGCCAGCAGTTACTCTTATCGGGGGAATCAGCCCCAGCATTTT. This encodes CASSYSYRGNQPQHF.

The chain employs TRBV11-3 and TRBJ2-7; D perhaps matches TRBD2 (6 bases). This CDR3 is built from 13 residues. V lost 5 bases to trimming and J lost 1 base, with 9 bases between them. The germline CDR1 and CDR2 sequences are SGHNT and YENEEA. As DNA, the CDR3 is TGTGCCAGCAGCCCGGGACTTTCCTACGAGCAGTACTTC. Translated: CASSPGLSYEQYF.

The genes are TRBV28 and TRBJ2-7; 9 nucleotides line up with TRBD2. Per germline, CDR1 MDHEN and CDR2 SYDVKM. The CDR3 is made up of 16 amino acids. Trimming took 3 bases from V and 2 from J; bases not matched to a gene: 8. In DNA, the CDR3 is TGTGCCAGCAGTTTTTCCCTAGCGGGACTAACCTACGAGCAGTACTTC. Translating gives CASSFSLAGLTYEQYF.

This sequence joins TRBV24-1 and TRBJ1-4, with D possibly matching TRBD1 (6 bases). Germline lookup yields CDR1 KGHDR and CDR2 SFDVKD. The CDR3 contains 16 residues. V lost 3 bases and J 8 bases, leaving 18 bases between the germline ends. CDR3 sequence (DNA): TGTGCCACCAGTGATCGACAGGTCCCCGTACGGGAAAAACTGTTTTTT. It yields the protein CATSDRQVPVREKLFF.

The chain couples TRBV6-1 to TRBJ2-5; 8 nucleotides align to TRBD2. V lost 1 base to trimming and J lost 5 bases; unmatched junction nucleotides: 6. This CDR3 region has 15 residues. CDR1 MNHNS and CDR2 SASEGT come from the germline V gene. The chain's CDR3 is CASSEGGSGKETQYF. CDR3 bases: TGTGCCAGCAGTGAAGGGGGTAGCGGGAAGGAGACCCAGTACTTC.

This clone has a handful of counts. This chain joins TRBV2 and TRBJ1-2, with 7 bases fitting TRBD1. The CDR3 is made up of 13 amino acids. With 8 bases clipped from V and 1 base from J, the junction kept 4 bases outside the gene matches. Germline V CDR1 and CDR2: SNHLY, FYNNEI. CDR3 in DNA: TGTGCCAGCCGTCGGGACAGTAACTATGGCTACACCTTC. Protein sequence: CASRRDSNYGYTF.

The chain uses TRBV27 and TRBJ1-1; D possibly corresponds to TRBD1 (6 bases). The CDR3 contains 14 residues. Germline V gene data show CDR1 as MNHEY and CDR2 as SMNVEV (reference sequence). V was shortened by 3 bases and J by 2 bases, with 10 bases between the two germline ends. The CDR3 here is CASSFQGFNTEAFF. In DNA, the CDR3 is TGTGCCAGCAGTTTTCAGGGGTTCAACACTGAAGCTTTCTTT.

The V and J genes are TRBV5-6 and TRBJ1-2; 8 nucleotides align to TRBD1. The CDR3 has 17 residues. CDR1 and CDR2 from the germline V gene are SGHDT and YYEEEE. V shed 4 bases and J 4 bases; nucleotides not matched to a gene: 15. DNA of the CDR3: TGTGCCAGCAGCACGGTCCCCGGACAGGGAACAGGCTATGGCTACACCTTC. Amino acids: CASSTVPGQGTGYGYTF.

This rearrangement joins TRBV11-2 to TRBJ1-3, with D perhaps TRBD1 (5 bases). The CDR3 length is 17 residues. V lost 2 bases, J lost 0 bases, and 14 bases lay in between. Germline CDR1 SGHAT, CDR2 FQNNGV. The CDR3 protein is CASSLLDGAHSGNTIYF. CDR3 bases: TGTGCCAGCAGCTTACTAGATGGGGCCCACTCTGGAAACACCATATATTTT. The complete variable domain, with remaining parts taken from reference TRBV11-2 and TRBJ1-3, reads EAGVAQSPRYKIIEKRQSVAFWCNPISGHATLYWYQQILGQGPKLLIQFQNNGVVDDSQLPKDRFSAERLKGVDSTLKIQPAKLEDSAVYLCASSLLDGAHSGNTIYFGEGSWLTVV.